This entry concerns a single T cell receptor (beta chain). The entry originates in a study of blood T cell repertoires in COVID-19. Study details: Samples taken during acute and convalescent COVID-19 were collected in the United States, Italy and Spain. The cDNA or gDNA used as material had been derived from T cells, B-cell-depleted T cells, or PBMCs.

In the source study's methods: Amplification of reference gene primers provided the estimated nucleated cell counts. Profiled with immunoSEQ multiplex PCR; TCRdb holds only in-frame clones, not every one. V, J and clone size are taken as reported in that table, and D and trimming were inferred from the DNA itself. Of about 44,000 clones listed, about nine tenths are singletons. Between the trimmed V and J ends, which lost 7 bases and 3 bases, there was a span of 10 bases. CDR3 size: 13 residues. In germline, CDR1 is WSHSY, CDR2 SAAADI. Specimen: peripheral blood. This chain links TRBV10-2 with TRBJ1-5; the D gene is possibly TRBD1 (6 bases). This receptor was obtained from a woman older than 75 in a cohort sampled during active or convalescent COVID-19. The CDR3 nucleotides read TGCGCCAGCACTGGACAGAACAATCAGCCCCAGCATTTT. Its protein product is CASTGQNNQPQHF.